This TCR beta chain was obtained from a study of blood T cell repertoires in COVID-19 (dated by TCRdb to 2018 to 2021). Some background on the complete study: Collaborator samples came from the United States, Italy and Spain and covered acute and convalescent phases of COVID-19. Where HLA class I and class II types were available, the types were taken from metadata supplied by the sample provider, not from assay-based typing. The dataset comprised deeply sampled blood TCRbeta repertoires from subjects exposed to, actively infected with, or recovered from COVID-19. Nearly every sample came with metadata listing a de-identified subject ID, COVID-19 status, age in years and sex. The material from the prospective study consisted of cDNA or gDNA derived from T cells, B-cell-depleted T cells, or PBMCs. The repertoires were released in a freely available public database meant as a resource for research on the immune response to SARS-CoV-2. The samples were drawn from the first 160 participants of the ongoing ImmuneRACE study and from over 950 subjects provided by 6 global collaborators. The paper as a whole reports these results and caveats: How much clinical and demographic metadata was included differed by source and by participant, and the metadata was provided uncurated.

Whole blood was collected in K2EDTA tubes by collaborating institutions according to the institutions' own protocols. For TCRbeta analysis, collaborators shipped samples in one of three forms: frozen whole blood, isolated PBMCs, or DNA extracted from either of those sample types. TCRbeta CDR3 regions were amplified from genomic DNA using the immunoSEQ Assay, a bias-controlled multiplex PCR. Turning to the authors' computational methods: The number of nucleated cells in each sample was estimated by amplification of reference gene primers within the assay. To quantify the absolute abundance of each unique TCRbeta CDR3 rearrangement, sequence reads were collapsed and filtered. Productive Simpson clonality was computed per sample as the square root of Simpson's diversity index over productive rearrangements. TCRdb stores this immuneACCESS table with in-frame sequences only. Part of the clones is absent; in the studies checked, under half of the shortfall reflects unresolved V genes, and no reason is known for the rest. Clone size and V and J calls were adopted from that table, with D and trimming inferred from the DNA. A total of about 150,000 clones appear in this sample, 65% to 85% of them only once. The top ten constitute 3.7% of the sample.

Points on this clone: Which antigen it targets is not known. Base qualities are missing; no much larger clone stands one base away.

Taken from the germline V gene, the CDR1 and CDR2 loops are MNHEY and SVGAGI. The CDR3 sequence holds 14 residues, the cysteine and phenylalanine included. The DNA shown is the 42-base CDR3, in frame from base 1. Ends trimmed: V by 6 bases, J by 5 bases; bases unmatched to a gene: 4. Sequencing used peripheral blood. The rearranged segments are TRBV6-5 and TRBJ1-4, with 9 bases in between that match TRBD1. The TCR originated in an elderly woman with acute or convalescent COVID-19. The CDR3 amino acid sequence is: CASRGQGRNEKLFF. The bases read TGTGCCAGCAGAGGACAGGGGAGGAATGAAAAACTGTTTTTT.